These T cell receptor beta chains were read from a single sample in a study of a mutant IDH1 vaccine in newly diagnosed glioma. The table came from immunoSEQ multiplex PCR; TCRdb's copy has only in-frame clones and leaves some out. The table records tens of thousands of clones, about four fifths of them present only once. Sequencing was performed on PBMCs, taken from a glioma patient treated with radiotherapy, temozolomide or both. These receptors were taken from a woman between 50 and 59 years old with glioma. CDR3s include the opening cysteine and the closing phenylalanine or tryptophan. D genes are given only for firm matches. Clone size is given for some rows only: seen once, a few or many times, or a class if the clone is expanded.

few,TRBV2,NA,CASSAQVNTEAFF
NA,TRBV10-3,NA,CAISEPGGGGGNQPQHF
NA,TRBV2,TRBD2,CASSEARGGTDTQYF
once,TRBV5-6,NA,CASFWGGNTEAFF
NA,TRBV4-3,NA,CASSQDRAAMSGYTF
NA,TRBV9,NA,CASSVQGLEGILETQYF
NA,TRBV7-9,TRBD1,CASSIGQGAINEQFF
NA,TRBV25-1,NA,CASSGLLNSPLHF
NA,TRBV6-1,TRBD1,CASSEARTARGNNSPLHF
NA,TRBV5-6,NA,CASGVLGGYEQYF
once,TRBV7-9,NA,CASSPGAGQPSTIGDEQFF
NA,TRBV27,NA,CASSLRSNQPQHF
NA,TRBV15,TRBD1,CATSGQGGSYEQYF
NA,TRBV6-5,NA,CAKSSGVGEETQYF
NA,TRBV19,NA,CASSRTSNTEAFF
NA,TRBV6-1,TRBD1,CASSEGAYRGRAYEQYF
NA,TRBV11-3,TRBD1,CASSSGQPNTEAFF
once,TRBV25-1,TRBD1,CASSEPGQGKKTQYF